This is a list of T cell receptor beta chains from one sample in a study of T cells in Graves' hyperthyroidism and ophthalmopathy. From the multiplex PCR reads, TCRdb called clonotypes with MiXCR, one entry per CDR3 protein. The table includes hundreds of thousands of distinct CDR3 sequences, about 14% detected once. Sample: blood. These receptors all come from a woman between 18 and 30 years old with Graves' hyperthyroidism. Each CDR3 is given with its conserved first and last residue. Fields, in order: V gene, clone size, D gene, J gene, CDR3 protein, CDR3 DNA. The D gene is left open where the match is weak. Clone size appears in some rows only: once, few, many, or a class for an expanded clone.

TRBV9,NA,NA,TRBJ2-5,CASSPLQTKETQYF,TGTGCCAGCAGCCCTCTACAGACGAAAGAGACCCAGTACTTC
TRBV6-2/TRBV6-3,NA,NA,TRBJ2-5,CASSYDQETQYF,TGTGCCAGCAGTTACGATCAAGAGACCCAGTACTTC
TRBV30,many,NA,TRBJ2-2,CAWSGRGRHGGTGELFF,TGTGCCTGGAGCGGGCGCGGTCGCCATGGGGGTACCGGGGAGCTGTTTTTT
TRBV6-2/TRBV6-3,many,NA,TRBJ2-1,CASSQDSRSYNEQFF,TGTGCCAGCAGTCAAGACAGTCGCTCCTACAATGAGCAGTTCTTC
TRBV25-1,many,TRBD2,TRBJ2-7,CASTGSGSVYEQYF,TGTGCCAGCACTGGTAGCGGGTCGGTGTACGAGCAGTACTTC
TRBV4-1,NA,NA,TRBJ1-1,CASSPLQGLVTEAFF,TGCGCCAGCAGCCCCCTCCAGGGGTTGGTTACTGAAGCTTTCTTT
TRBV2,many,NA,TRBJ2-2,CASSWTATGELFF,TGTGCCAGCAGTTGGACTGCTACCGGGGAGCTGTTTTTT
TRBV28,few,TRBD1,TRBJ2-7,CASSGDSKYEQYF,TGTGCCAGCAGCGGGGACAGCAAATACGAGCAGTACTTC
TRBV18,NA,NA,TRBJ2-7,CASSPPLDSYEQYF,TGTGCCAGCTCACCCCCCCTAGACTCCTACGAGCAGTACTTC
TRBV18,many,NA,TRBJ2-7,CASSPQAGFNEQYF,TGTGCCAGCTCACCACAGGCTGGTTTCAACGAGCAGTACTTC
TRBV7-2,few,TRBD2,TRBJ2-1,CASSLRPLAGGHNEQFF,TGTGCCAGCAGCTTACGGCCACTAGCGGGAGGCCACAATGAGCAGTTCTTC
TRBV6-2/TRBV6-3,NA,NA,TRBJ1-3,CASSPATGPRSGNTIYF,TGTGCCAGCAGCCCAGCGACAGGCCCACGATCTGGAAACACCATATATTTT
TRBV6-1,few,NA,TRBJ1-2,CASSYGALGGYGYTF,TGTGCCAGCAGTTATGGGGCGCTGGGCGGCTATGGCTACACCTTC
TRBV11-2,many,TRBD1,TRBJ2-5,CASSSAYRGRETQYF,TGTGCCAGCAGCTCGGCCTACAGGGGGCGAGAGACCCAGTACTTC
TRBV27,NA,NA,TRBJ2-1,CASSFQGLSYNEQFF,TGTGCCAGCAGTTTTCAAGGACTTTCCTACAATGAGCAGTTCTTC
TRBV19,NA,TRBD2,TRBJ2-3,CASSIDPSGRTDTQYF,TGTGCCAGTAGTATAGACCCTAGCGGGAGGACAGATACGCAGTATTTT
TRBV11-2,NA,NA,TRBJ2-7,CASSFTAGGALGKQYF,TGTGCCAGCAGCTTTACCGCAGGGGGGGCTTTGGGTAAGCAGTACTTC
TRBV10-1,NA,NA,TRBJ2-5,CASSEGLLEPQYF,TGCGCCAGCAGTGAGGGACTACTGGAGCCCCAGTACTTC
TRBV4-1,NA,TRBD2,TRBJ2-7,CASSQEGGRDYEQYF,TGCGCCAGCAGCCAAGAGGGCGGGAGAGACTACGAGCAGTACTTC
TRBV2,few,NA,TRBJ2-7,CASSRDYGGSYEQYF,TGTGCCAGCAGCAGAGACTACGGGGGCTCCTACGAGCAGTACTTC
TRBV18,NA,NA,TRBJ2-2,CASSPPFPGELFF,TGTGCCAGCTCACCACCATTCCCCGGGGAGCTGTTTTTT
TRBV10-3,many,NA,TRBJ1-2,CAISESEGPYGYTF,TGTGCCATCAGTGAGTCGGAGGGGCCCTATGGCTACACCTTC
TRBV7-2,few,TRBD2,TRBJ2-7,CASSILAENYEQYF,TGTGCCAGCAGCATTCTAGCGGAAAACTACGAGCAGTACTTC
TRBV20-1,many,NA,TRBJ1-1,CSARSHYRGRGTEAFF,TGCAGTGCTAGAAGCCATTATCGGGGACGGGGCACTGAAGCTTTCTTT
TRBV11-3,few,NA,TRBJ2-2,CASSRNDWRITGELFF,TGTGCCAGCAGCCGCAATGACTGGAGGATAACCGGGGAGCTGTTTTTT
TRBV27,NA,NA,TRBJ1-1,CASSPLRRRTEAFF,TGTGCCAGCAGTCCCCTCAGGAGACGCACTGAAGCTTTCTTT
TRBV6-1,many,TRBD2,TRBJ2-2,CASSQTSGSPGELFF,TGTGCCAGCAGTCAGACTAGCGGGAGCCCCGGGGAGCTGTTTTTT
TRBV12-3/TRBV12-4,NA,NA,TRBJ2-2,CASSFEGSGELFF,TGTGCCAGCAGTTTTGAGGGCAGCGGGGAGCTGTTTTTT
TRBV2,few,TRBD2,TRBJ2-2,CASGGLAAFVGELFF,TGTGCCAGCGGAGGACTAGCGGCCTTTGTCGGGGAGCTGTTTTTT
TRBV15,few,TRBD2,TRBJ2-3,CATSLTLADITDTQYF,TGTGCCACCAGCCTAACTCTAGCGGACATCACAGATACGCAGTATTTT
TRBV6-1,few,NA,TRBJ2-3,CASMLRVRDWRADTQYF,TGTGCCAGCATGTTAAGGGTGAGGGATTGGCGGGCAGATACGCAGTATTTT
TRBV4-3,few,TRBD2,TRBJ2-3,CASCEREGQSNLTDTQYF,TGCGCCAGCTGTGAGCGGGAGGGCCAGTCGAATCTCACAGATACGCAGTATTTT
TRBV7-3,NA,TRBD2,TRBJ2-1,CASSPRGGTSGRKNEQFF,TGTGCCAGCAGCCCCCGCGGAGGGACTAGCGGGAGGAAGAATGAGCAGTTCTTC
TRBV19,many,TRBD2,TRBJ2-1,CASSIAAGGYNEQFF,TGTGCCAGTAGTATAGCGGCGGGAGGGTATAATGAGCAGTTCTTC
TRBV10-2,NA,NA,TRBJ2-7,CASGNTEQYF,TGCGCCAGTGGGAATACAGAGCAGTACTTC
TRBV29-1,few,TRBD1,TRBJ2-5,CSVEAPGTGFQETQYF,TGCAGCGTTGAGGCGCCCGGGACAGGTTTCCAAGAGACCCAGTACTTC
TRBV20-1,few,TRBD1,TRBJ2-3,CSARGQGGSTDTQCF,TGCAGTGCTAGAGGACAGGGGGGTAGCACAGATACGCAGTGTTTT
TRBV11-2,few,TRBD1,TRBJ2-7,CASSLRIGGAGSYEQYF,TGTGCCAGCAGCTTAAGAATAGGGGGCGCCGGCTCCTACGAGCAGTACTTC
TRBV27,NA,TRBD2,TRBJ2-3,CASGSSAAGTSGRADTQYF,TGTGCCAGCGGCAGCAGTGCCGCCGGGACTAGCGGGAGGGCAGATACGCAGTATTTT
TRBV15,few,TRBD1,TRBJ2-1,CATSRDRDRGSNEQFF,TGTGCCACCAGCAGAGATCGGGACAGGGGATCAAATGAGCAGTTCTTC
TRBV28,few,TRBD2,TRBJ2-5,CASKGSGGGETQYF,TGTGCCAGCAAGGGTAGCGGGGGGGGGGAGACCCAGTACTTC
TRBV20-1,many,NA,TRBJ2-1,CSARDVVASKHEQFF,TGCAGTGCTAGAGATGTGGTTGCTAGCAAACATGAGCAGTTCTTC
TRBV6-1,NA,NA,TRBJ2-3,CASTPGLSTDTQYF,TGTGCCAGCACCCCAGGGCTAAGCACAGATACGCAGTATTTT
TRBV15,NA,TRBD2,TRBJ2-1,CATSRSSGLAFDEQFF,TGTGCCACCAGCAGATCCTCGGGACTAGCGTTTGATGAGCAGTTCTTC
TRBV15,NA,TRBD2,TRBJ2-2,CATSRDRASGDNTGELFF,TGTGCCACCAGCAGAGATCGGGCTAGCGGGGATAACACCGGGGAGCTGTTTTTT
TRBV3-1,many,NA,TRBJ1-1,CASSQESGVDTEAFF,TGTGCCAGCAGCCAAGAGTCCGGCGTTGACACTGAAGCTTTCTTT
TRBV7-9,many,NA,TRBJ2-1,CASSPKTSYYNEQFF,TGTGCCAGCAGCCCCAAGACTAGTTACTACAATGAGCAGTTCTTC
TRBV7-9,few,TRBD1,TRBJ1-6,CASSDRQGYNSPLHF,TGTGCCAGCAGCGATCGACAGGGCTATAATTCACCCCTCCACTTT
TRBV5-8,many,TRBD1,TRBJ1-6,CASSFGDRGHNSPLHF,TGTGCCAGCAGCTTCGGGGACAGGGGACATAATTCACCCCTCCACTTT
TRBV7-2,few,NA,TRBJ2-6,CASRPGWGANVLTF,TGTGCCAGCCGACCAGGTTGGGGGGCCAACGTCCTGACTTTC
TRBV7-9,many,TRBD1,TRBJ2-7,CASSPDRGRSYEQYF,TGTGCCAGCAGCCCGGACAGGGGCCGATCCTACGAGCAGTACTTC
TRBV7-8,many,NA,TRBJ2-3,CASSNPTRVSTDTQYF,TGTGCCAGCAGCAACCCTACTAGAGTTAGCACAGATACGCAGTATTTT